Below are 26 T cell receptor beta chains sequenced from a single sample in a study of blood T cells in healthy people across ages (dated by TCRdb to the mid-2010s). Receptor amplification or capture employed 5' RACE. TCRdb lists the instrument as Illumina HiSeq 2500. A second PCR of about 6 to 11 cycles was performed with a sample-barcoded 5' primer and a J-beta primer mix. TCRdb took the public reads, trimmed them with fastp at Q25, ran MiXCR for clone calling and kept in-frame beta chains. Under each unique CDR3 protein, matching rows form one entry showing the most common genes and DNA. The sample table holds 1.5 million to 2 million distinct CDR3 sequences, of which around 50% were seen once. The ten largest make up more than 2% of the sample. Sample: blood. The receptors were sampled from a woman aged 40 to 49 in good health.

The chain carries TRBV7-2 and TRBJ2-3; D might be TRBD2 (5 bases). CDR3 length: 13 amino acids. Germline V gene sequence: CDR1 SGHTA, CDR2 FQGNSA. V was cut by 3 bases and J by 2 bases, with 6 bases left in between. CDR3 nucleotide sequence: TGTGCCAGCAGCTTCGACTACACAGATACGCAGTATTTT. This codes for CASSFDYTDTQYF.

This chain links TRBV3-1 with TRBJ1-2; possibly TRBD1 for D (5 bases). The CDR3 contains 16 residues. Trimming cost V 1 base and J 4 bases, with 16 bases left between them. The germline V gene encodes CDR1 LGHDT and CDR2 YNNKEL (reference sequence). The CDR3 sequence: CASSQGNGGRSYGYTF. CDR3 bases: TGTGCCAGCAGCCAAGGAAACGGGGGACGGAGCTATGGCTACACCTTC.

This chain joins TRBV28 and TRBJ2-3, with unresolved D. This CDR3 region has 13 residues. Trimming shortened V by 5 bases and J by 4 bases, and 10 bases separated the two germline ends. The germline gives CDR1 MDHEN, CDR2 SYDVKM. CDR3 region: CASSLSNPDTQYF. DNA of the CDR3: TGTGCCAGCAGTCTTTCCAATCCAGATACGCAGTATTTT.

This clonotype appeared a few times. The rearrangement uses TRBV6-2 or TRBV6-3 and TRBJ2-5; no clear D gene. V gave up 8 bases and J gave up 5 bases, with 12 bases separating them. The CDR3 has 12 amino acids. Germline V gene lookup returns CDR1 MNHEY and CDR2 SVGEGT. The CDR3 region is CASRDLGETQYF. CDR3 bases: TGTGCCAGCCGAGACCTGGGGGAGACCCAGTACTTC.

This clonotype appeared a single time. The chain uses TRBV20-1 and TRBJ2-1; a possible D gene is TRBD2 (5 bases). V was trimmed by 1 base and J by 2 bases, leaving 12 bases between them. Germline CDR1 is DFQATT and CDR2 is SNEGSKA (reference sequence). The CDR3 runs to 15 residues. The CDR3 bases are TGCAGTGCTAGAGCATCGGGGAATCCCTACAATGAGCAGTTCTTC. It is translated as CSARASGNPYNEQFF.

The gene calls are TRBV5-1 and TRBJ2-5; the D gene could be TRBD1 or TRBD2 (7 bases each). This CDR3 comprises 16 residues. Germline V CDR1 and CDR2: SGHRS, YFSETQ. The V and J ends lost 4 bases and 3 bases respectively, with 19 bases between them. The CDR3 region is CASSPPGGGQEETQYF. The CDR3 coding sequence is TGCGCCAGCAGCCCCCCGGGAGGAGGACAGGAAGAGACCCAGTACTTC.

In this sample, this clonotype turned up many times. V and J are TRBV4-2 and TRBJ2-7, with D tentatively TRBD1 (6 bases). V was cut by 4 bases and J by 3 bases, with 19 bases left in between. Germline V gene sequence: CDR1 LGHNA, CDR2 YNFKEQ. The CDR3 spans 16 residues. The CDR3 loop is CASSRIPGHGIYEQYF. The CDR3 bases are TGTGCCAGCAGCCGGATCCCGGGACACGGGATCTACGAGCAGTACTTC.

The chain links TRBV15 to TRBJ1-2, with D uncertain. This CDR3 contains 15 residues. Germline V gene sequence: CDR1 LNHNV, CDR2 YYDKDF (reference sequence). The V and J ends lost 0 bases and 2 bases respectively, with 10 bases between them. This chain's CDR3 is CATSRDAQTNYGYTF. CDR3 nucleotide sequence: TGTGCCACCAGCAGAGACGCGCAAACAAACTATGGCTACACCTTC.

There are a few counts of this clonotype. This sequence joins TRBV5-1 and TRBJ2-1, with TRBD1 identical over 7 bases. CDR3 length: 13 residues. The ends lost 6 bases at V and 7 bases at J; junction bases unmatched: 7. Germline CDR1 SGHRS, CDR2 YFSETQ. The CDR3 spells CASTHSRGNEQFF. CDR3 bases: TGCGCCAGCACCCACTCCAGGGGGAATGAGCAGTTCTTC.

V gene TRBV3-1 combines with J gene TRBJ2-3, with 7 positions matching TRBD2. Germline trimming cut 6 bases from V and 2 bases from J; bases unmatched to any gene: 8. The CDR3 has 15 residues. Germline CDR1 and CDR2: LGHDT and YNNKEL (reference sequence). The DNA for the CDR3 is TGTGCCAGCAGAAGGAGCGGGGTGAACACAGATACGCAGTATTTT. It codes for CASRRSGVNTDTQYF.

This clonotype was picked up a small number of times. The chain is built from TRBV5-1 and TRBJ2-1; the match to TRBD2 covers 7 bases. Germline lookup yields CDR1 SGHRS and CDR2 YFSETQ. The junction had 8 bases not matched to a gene; V was cut back by 0 bases and J by 8 bases. The CDR3 has 15 amino acids. The DNA for the CDR3 is TGCGCCAGCAGCTTGGAGGGCTACCGGGGGGATGAGCAGTTCTTC. Its protein product is CASSLEGYRGDEQFF.

This chain connects TRBV2 to TRBJ2-1, with 7 bases fitting TRBD1. V shed 7 bases and J 5 bases; nucleotides not matched to a gene: 2. This CDR3 comprises 12 residues. CDR1 SNHLY and CDR2 FYNNEI come from the germline V gene. CDR3 loop: CASTGTDNEQFF. The CDR3 DNA reads TGTGCCAGCACCGGGACAGACAATGAGCAGTTCTTC.

This clonotype has ten or more counts. The chain has TRBV7-2 and TRBJ2-7; possibly TRBD2 for D (5 bases). The V gene's germline CDR1 is SGHTA and CDR2 FQGNSA. V lost 3 bases and J lost 4, with 10 bases in between. This CDR3 spans 13 amino acids. DNA for the CDR3: TGTGCCAGCAGCTTCCTTCGGGATTACGAGCAGTACTTC. Its translation: CASSFLRDYEQYF.

J is TRBJ2-1 and V is TRBV12-3 or TRBV12-4; D may correspond to TRBD1 or TRBD2 (5 bases each). This CDR3 has 13 amino acids. Trimming stripped 8 bases from V and 6 bases from J, with 14 bases between. The CDR3, as DNA: TGTGCCAGCGGGAGCAGGGTGGTCAATGAGCAGTTCTTC. As protein: CASGSRVVNEQFF.

The table lists this clonotype with a few counts. This chain connects TRBV4-1 to TRBJ2-1; TRBD2 aligns across 13 bases. This CDR3 is 19 amino acids long. Germline V gene data show CDR1 as MGHRA and CDR2 as YSYEKL. Trimming removed 5 bases from V and 1 base from J; junction bases left unmatched: 11. CDR3 DNA sequence: TGCGCCAGCAGCTTTCCCGCACTAGCGGGGGGGGCGTCCTACAATGAGCAGTTCTTC. Amino acids: CASSFPALAGGASYNEQFF.

The V and J genes are TRBV7-9 and TRBJ1-2, with D perhaps TRBD1 (6 bases). The CDR3 covers 15 residues. The germline V gene has CDR1 SEHNR and CDR2 FQNEAQ (reference sequence). The V gene lost 5 bases and the J gene lost 2 bases, with 15 bases spanning the gap. CDR3 in DNA: TGTGCCAGCAGCGCGCCGGGACACCCAAACTATGGCTACACCTTC. This sequence encodes CASSAPGHPNYGYTF. Combining the CDR3 with reference TRBV7-9 and TRBJ1-2 gives the whole variable domain DTGVSQNPRHKITKRGQNVTFRCDPISEHNRLYWYRQTLGQGPEFLTYFQNEAQLEKSRLLSDRFSAERPKGSFSTLEIQRTEQGDSAMYLCASSAPGHPNYGYTFGSGTRLTVV.

This chain uses TRBV4-2 with TRBJ1-2; D gene unclear. This CDR3 region has 16 residues. From germline, CDR1 is LGHNA and CDR2 YNFKEQ. With 2 bases removed from V and 7 bases from J, the gap between germline ends came to 20 bases. The CDR3 sequence is CASSQRREPDVGGYTF. As DNA, the CDR3 is TGTGCCAGCAGCCAACGCCGAGAGCCAGACGTGGGTGGCTACACCTTC.

This clonotype was recorded at least ten times. The chain combines TRBV20-1 with TRBJ2-3; TRBD2 might be the D (6 bases). V was pared by 5 bases and J by 5 bases, with 23 bases between. The CDR3 is made up of 16 amino acids. Germline V gene sequence: CDR1 DFQATT, CDR2 SNEGSKA (reference sequence). DNA of the CDR3: TGCAGTGCTGGCAGGCCGGGACTCCGGGCGGTAGATACGCAGTATTTT. This sequence encodes CSAGRPGLRAVDTQYF.

This clonotype was recorded at least ten times. The genes are TRBV7-2 and TRBJ2-3; no clear D gene. The V and J ends lost 0 bases and 5 bases respectively, with 6 bases between them. CDR3 size: 13 residues. CDR1 SGHTA and CDR2 FQGNSA come from the germline V gene. The CDR3 region is CASSLAGRDTQYF. The CDR3 coding sequence is TGTGCCAGCAGCTTAGCGGGTCGAGATACGCAGTATTTT.

The rearrangement joins TRBV6-5 to TRBJ2-4; a possible D gene is TRBD2 (5 bases). V lost 2 bases and J 13 bases, leaving 15 bases between the germline ends. The CDR3 has 13 residues. Germline CDR1 and CDR2: MNHEY and SVGAGI. In DNA form, the CDR3 reads TGTGCCAGCAGTTACCGGGATTCTAGGGAGCAGTACTTC. This codes for CASSYRDSREQYF.

This clonotype was seen only a few times. This chain joins TRBV7-9 and TRBJ1-5, with 9 bases that match TRBD1. The CDR3 is 15 amino acids. The germline V gene encodes CDR1 SEHNR and CDR2 FQNEAQ (reference sequence). V gave up 6 bases and J gave up 6 bases; unmatched junction bases: 9. The CDR3 DNA reads as TGTGCCAGCAGTGGAATGGGGACAGGGTCTCAGCCCCAGCATTTT. It is translated as CASSGMGTGSQPQHF.

As DNA, the CDR3 is TGCGCCAGCAGCCAAGAATGGGGGGGCAATCAGCCCCAGCATTTT. Its protein is CASSQEWGGNQPQHF. J is TRBJ1-5 and V is TRBV4-3; D perhaps matches TRBD1 (5 bases). Trimming pared 0 bases from V and 2 bases from J, leaving 8 bases between. Germline V gene lookup returns CDR1 LGHNA and CDR2 YSLEER. The length of the CDR3 is 15 residues.

This clonotype has a handful of counts. The V call is TRBV6-2 or TRBV6-3, the J call TRBJ2-4, with 7 bases fitting TRBD1. CDR1 MNHEY and CDR2 SVGEGT come from the germline V gene. The CDR3 runs to 17 residues. With V trimmed by 7 bases and J by 2 bases, 14 bases remained unmatched. The CDR3 sequence is CASTNPVTGFSKNIQYF. The CDR3 bases are TGTGCCAGCACCAACCCGGTGACAGGGTTTTCCAAAAACATTCAGTACTTC.

The sample holds a few counts of this clonotype. The genes are TRBV29-1 and TRBJ1-4; TRBD1 might be the D (5 bases). CDR1 SQVTM and CDR2 ANQGSEA come from the germline V gene. V was clipped by 4 bases and J by 6 bases, with 6 bases between them. CDR3 length equals 11 residues. CDR3 DNA: TGCAGCGTTGGGGGGGATGAAAAACTGTTTTTT. Encoded protein: CSVGGDEKLFF.

The chain uses TRBV7-2 and TRBJ2-3, with D perhaps matching TRBD1 (5 bases). This CDR3 region has 15 residues. V was pared by 8 bases and J by 5 bases, with 20 bases between. Germline-derived CDR1 and CDR2 are SGHTA and FQGNSA. CDR3 DNA sequence: TGTGCCAGCGCAAAGGGGCGTCGGTGGGGAGATACGCAGTATTTT. Translating gives CASAKGRRWGDTQYF.

The rearrangement links TRBV10-2 to TRBJ2-7; D is unclear. Between the trimmed V and J ends, which lost 0 bases and 1 base, there was a span of 7 bases. Germline V lookup: CDR1 WSHSY, CDR2 SAAADI. There are 14 residues in the CDR3. The CDR3 loop is CASSESTVSYEQYF. DNA for the CDR3: TGCGCCAGCAGTGAGTCAACAGTATCCTACGAGCAGTACTTC.